This T cell receptor beta chain was recovered during a study of beta chain features in type 1 diabetes. Study conclusions and caveats: The naive, central memory and Treg TCRB repertoires looked more alike in patients than they did in healthy donors. Type 1 diabetes patients had TCRB CDR3s that were shorter (moderately but significantly so) in all four CD4+ subsets.

The table lists this clone with a few counts. Its antigen is not known. The isolated RNA, all of it, was reverse transcribed, so expressed TCRB transcripts were what got sequenced. Read counts averaged approximately 3.5 million for samples of naive, central memory and regulatory T cells. Repertoires were generated with immunoSEQ multiplex PCR, while TCRdb's copy carries only in-frame clones and drops some. The profile shows approximately 150,000 clones, roughly an eighth of them singletons. Naive, central memory, regulatory and stem cell-like memory cells within the CD4+ compartment were sorted using CD45RO/CCR7/CD25/CD127/CD95/CD27. The clonotype originates from a man between 18 and 29 years old with type 1 diabetes. What was sequenced was central memory CD4+ T cells from blood.

CDR3 nucleotide sequence: TGTGCCTGGCAGACAGGGGGTTATGAAAAACTGTTTTTT. It is translated as CAWQTGGYEKLFF. The chain is built from TRBV30 and TRBJ1-4; 9 nucleotides match TRBD1. The CDR3 is 13 residues long. The germline V gene has CDR1 GTSNPN and CDR2 SVGIG (reference sequence). The V segment lost 5 bases and the J segment 6 bases; nucleotides outside the gene matches: 4.